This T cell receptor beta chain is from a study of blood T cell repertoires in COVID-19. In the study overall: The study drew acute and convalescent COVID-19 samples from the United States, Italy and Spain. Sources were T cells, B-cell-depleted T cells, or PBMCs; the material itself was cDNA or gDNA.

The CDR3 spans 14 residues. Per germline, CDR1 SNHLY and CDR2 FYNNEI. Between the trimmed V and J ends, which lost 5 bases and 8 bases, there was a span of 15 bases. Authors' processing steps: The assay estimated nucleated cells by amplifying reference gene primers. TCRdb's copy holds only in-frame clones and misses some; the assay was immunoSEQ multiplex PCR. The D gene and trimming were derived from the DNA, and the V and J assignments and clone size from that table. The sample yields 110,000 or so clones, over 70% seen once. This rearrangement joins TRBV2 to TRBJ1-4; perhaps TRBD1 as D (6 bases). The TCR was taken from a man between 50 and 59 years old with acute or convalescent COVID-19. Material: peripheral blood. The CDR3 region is CASSPTGFGEKLFF. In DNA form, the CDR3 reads TGTGCCAGCAGTCCTACAGGGTTCGGAGAAAAACTGTTTTTT.